This TCR beta chain came from a study of blood T cell repertoires in COVID-19. Study information: From the United States, Italy and Spain came samples of acute and convalescent COVID-19.

The CDR3 totals 14 residues. Trimming stripped 6 bases from V and 0 bases from J, with 12 bases between. From germline, CDR1 is SGHRS and CDR2 YFSETQ. How the authors handled the data: Quantification of nucleated cells was approximated via reference gene primer amplification. The method was immunoSEQ multiplex PCR; TCRdb's version includes in-frame clones alone and lacks a portion of them. That table furnishes V, J and clone size, whereas the DNA furnished D and trimming. This sample has hundreds of thousands of clones; roughly 85% occur once, and the top ten carry roughly 1.4%. The chain carries TRBV5-1 and TRBJ1-2, with D perhaps TRBD1 (5 bases). The source material was peripheral blood. This TCR was sampled from a young woman with active or convalescent COVID-19. This CDR3 is CASTRTGSNYGYTF. The CDR3 DNA is TGCGCCAGCACCCGAACAGGATCTAACTATGGCTACACCTTC.